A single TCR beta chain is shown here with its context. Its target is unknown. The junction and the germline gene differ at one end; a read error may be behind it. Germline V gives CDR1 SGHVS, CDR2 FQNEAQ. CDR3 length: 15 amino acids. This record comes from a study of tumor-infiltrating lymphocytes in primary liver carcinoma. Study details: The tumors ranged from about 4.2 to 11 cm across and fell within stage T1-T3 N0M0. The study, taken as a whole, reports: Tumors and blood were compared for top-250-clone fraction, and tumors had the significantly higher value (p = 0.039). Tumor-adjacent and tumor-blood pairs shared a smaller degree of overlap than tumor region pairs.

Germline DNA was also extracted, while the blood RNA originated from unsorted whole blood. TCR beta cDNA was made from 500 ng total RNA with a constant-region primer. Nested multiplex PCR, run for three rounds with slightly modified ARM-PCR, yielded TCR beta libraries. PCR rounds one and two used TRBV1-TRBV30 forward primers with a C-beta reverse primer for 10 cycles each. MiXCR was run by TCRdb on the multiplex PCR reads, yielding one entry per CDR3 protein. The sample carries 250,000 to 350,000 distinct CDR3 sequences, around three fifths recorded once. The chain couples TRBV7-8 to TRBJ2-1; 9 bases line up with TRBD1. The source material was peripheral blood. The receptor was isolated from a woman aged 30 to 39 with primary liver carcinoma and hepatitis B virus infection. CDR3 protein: CANSPGTGMGNEQFF. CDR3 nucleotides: TGTGCCAACAGCCCAGGGACAGGGATGGGCAATGAGCAGTTCTTC.